A selection of T cell receptor beta chains follows, all from one sample in a study of identical twins. TCRdb recomputed calls from the 5' RACE reads with MiXCR, one row per CDR3 protein. The repertoire holds around 490,000 distinct CDR3 sequences, 13% to 15% seen once, with about 1% in the top ten. This same sample was also part of a study on yellow fever vaccine responses in identical twins.

The sample taken for sequencing was CD4+ T cells sorted from blood. These receptor sequences come from a young woman in good health. The CDR3 runs from the conserved cysteine through the conserved F or W.

j_call cdr3_length v_call cdr3_aa
TRBJ1-1 13 TRBV11-2 CASTPRGLTEAFF
TRBJ1-2 16 TRBV7-9 CASSLLGQAGGYGYTF
TRBJ2-1 13 TRBV14 CASSQDFSRGAFF
TRBJ2-7 12 TRBV12-3/TRBV12-4 CASVLSFHEQYF
TRBJ1-1 13 TRBV7-9 CASSFWMNTEAFF
TRBJ1-4 15 TRBV28 CASSLRRTTNEKLFF
TRBJ2-7 15 TRBV2 CASRTERGTSYEQYF
TRBJ1-6 15 TRBV2 CASSEEQGIDSPLHF
TRBJ2-7 15 TRBV7-7 CASSPGQGVPYEQYF
TRBJ2-3 17 TRBV30 CAWRSSWGRGVPDTQYF
TRBJ1-5 15 TRBV5-1 CASSQSTGGNQPQHF
TRBJ2-3 14 TRBV28 CASRPRGPGDTQYF
TRBJ2-7 18 TRBV24-1 CATPRIVAGGPGSYEQYF
TRBJ1-5 13 TRBV12-3/TRBV12-4 CASSFQGGQPQHF
TRBJ2-4 15 TRBV28 CASSKRDRGKNIQYF
TRBJ2-1 16 TRBV6-1 CATGGLAPSSYNEQFF
TRBJ2-7 15 TRBV5-1 CASSLTQDRTYEQYF
TRBJ1-1 14 TRBV7-3 CASRGTGTNTEAFF
TRBJ2-1 14 TRBV7-2 CASSLIRREWPLFF
TRBJ1-6 14 TRBV6-5 CASTYSSYNSPLHF
TRBJ2-3 13 TRBV7-9 CASSLAPAGTQYF
TRBJ2-7 14 TRBV9 CASSVGEGTYEQYF
TRBJ2-1 17 TRBV20-1 CSARRRPRGSYYNEQFF
TRBJ2-5 14 TRBV20-1 CSARKGEGQEIQYF
TRBJ2-7 15 TRBV5-1 CASSLVSGSTYEQYF
TRBJ2-3 16 TRBV11-3 CASSSRQVSSTDTQYF
TRBJ2-5 17 TRBV12-3/TRBV12-4 CASSLGISRGDQETQYF
TRBJ2-6 17 TRBV6-5 CASSYQTGVAGANVLTF
TRBJ2-3 17 TRBV4-3 CASSQGRTRGSTDTQYF
TRBJ2-3 14 TRBV7-9 CASSFRGTTDTQYF
TRBJ2-1 16 TRBV15 CATTHTYSGSYNEQFF
TRBJ1-4 15 TRBV6-5 CASSYSKQPFEKLFF
TRBJ2-1 15 TRBV4-3 CASSQDRSPYNEQFF
TRBJ1-1 14 TRBV7-9 CASMRTGVNTEAFF
TRBJ1-2 14 TRBV28 CASSGEGGNYGYTF